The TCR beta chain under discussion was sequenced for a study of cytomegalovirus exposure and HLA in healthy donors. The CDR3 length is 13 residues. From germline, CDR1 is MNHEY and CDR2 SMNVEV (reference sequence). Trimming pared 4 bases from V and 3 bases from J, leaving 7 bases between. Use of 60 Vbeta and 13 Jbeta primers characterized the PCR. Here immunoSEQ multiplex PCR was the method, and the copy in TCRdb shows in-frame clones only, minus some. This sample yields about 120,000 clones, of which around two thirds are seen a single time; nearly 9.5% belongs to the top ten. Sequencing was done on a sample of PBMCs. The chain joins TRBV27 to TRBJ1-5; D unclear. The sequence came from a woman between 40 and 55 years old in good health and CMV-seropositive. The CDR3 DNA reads TGTGCCAGCAGTTCTGAGGTCAATCAGCCCCAGCATTTT. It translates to CASSSEVNQPQHF.